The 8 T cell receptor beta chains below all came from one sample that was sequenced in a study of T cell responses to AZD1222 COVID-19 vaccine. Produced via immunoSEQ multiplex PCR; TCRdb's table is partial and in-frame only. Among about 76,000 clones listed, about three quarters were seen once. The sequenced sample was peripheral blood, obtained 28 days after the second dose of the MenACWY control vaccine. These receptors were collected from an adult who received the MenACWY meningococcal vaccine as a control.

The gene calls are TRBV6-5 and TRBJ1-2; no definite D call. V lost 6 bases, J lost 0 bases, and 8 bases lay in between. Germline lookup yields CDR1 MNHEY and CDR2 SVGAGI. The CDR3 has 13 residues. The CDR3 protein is CASSPGANYGYTF. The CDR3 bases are TGTGCCAGCAGCCCCGGGGCTAACTATGGCTACACCTTC.

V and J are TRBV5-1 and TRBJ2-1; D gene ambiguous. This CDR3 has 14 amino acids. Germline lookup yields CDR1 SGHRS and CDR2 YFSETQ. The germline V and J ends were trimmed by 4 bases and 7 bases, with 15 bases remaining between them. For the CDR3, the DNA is TGCGCCAGCAGCCAACAATCGATCCTAAATGAGCAGTTCTTC. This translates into CASSQQSILNEQFF.

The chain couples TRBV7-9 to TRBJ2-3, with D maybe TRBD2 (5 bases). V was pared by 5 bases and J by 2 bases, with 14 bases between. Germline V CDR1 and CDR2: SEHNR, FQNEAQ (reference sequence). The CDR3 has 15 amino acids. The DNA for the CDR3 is TGTGCCAGCAGCCCGTTTCTAGCTCTCACAGATACGCAGTATTTT. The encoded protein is CASSPFLALTDTQYF.

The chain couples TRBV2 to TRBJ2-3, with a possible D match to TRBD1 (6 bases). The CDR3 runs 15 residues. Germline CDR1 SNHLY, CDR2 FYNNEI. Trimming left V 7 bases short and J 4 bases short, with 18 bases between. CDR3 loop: CASNTRGDGADTQYF. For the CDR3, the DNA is TGTGCCAGCAATACCAGGGGAGACGGCGCAGATACGCAGTATTTT.

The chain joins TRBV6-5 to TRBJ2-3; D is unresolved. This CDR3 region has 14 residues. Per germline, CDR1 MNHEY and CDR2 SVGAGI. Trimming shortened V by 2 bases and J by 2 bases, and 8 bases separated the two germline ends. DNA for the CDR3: TGTGCCAGCAGTTACAAACGGATCACAGATACGCAGTATTTT. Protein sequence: CASSYKRITDTQYF.

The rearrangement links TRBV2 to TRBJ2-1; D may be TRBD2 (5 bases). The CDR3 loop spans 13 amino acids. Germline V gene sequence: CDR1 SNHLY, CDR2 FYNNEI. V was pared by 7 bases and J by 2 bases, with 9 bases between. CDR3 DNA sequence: TGTGCCAGCAATGCCGGGGCCTACAATGAGCAGTTCTTC. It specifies CASNAGAYNEQFF.

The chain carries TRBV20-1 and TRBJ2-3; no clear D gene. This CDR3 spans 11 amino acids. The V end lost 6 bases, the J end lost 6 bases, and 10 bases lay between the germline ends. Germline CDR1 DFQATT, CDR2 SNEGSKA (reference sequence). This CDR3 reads CSASFGDTQYF. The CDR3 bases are TGCAGTGCCTCCTTCGGGGATACGCAGTATTTT.

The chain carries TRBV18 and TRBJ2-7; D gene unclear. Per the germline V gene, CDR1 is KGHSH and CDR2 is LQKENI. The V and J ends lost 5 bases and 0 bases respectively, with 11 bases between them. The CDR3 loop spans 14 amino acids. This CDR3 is CASSSDGYSYEQYF. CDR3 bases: TGTGCCAGCTCATCCGACGGTTACTCCTACGAGCAGTACTTC.